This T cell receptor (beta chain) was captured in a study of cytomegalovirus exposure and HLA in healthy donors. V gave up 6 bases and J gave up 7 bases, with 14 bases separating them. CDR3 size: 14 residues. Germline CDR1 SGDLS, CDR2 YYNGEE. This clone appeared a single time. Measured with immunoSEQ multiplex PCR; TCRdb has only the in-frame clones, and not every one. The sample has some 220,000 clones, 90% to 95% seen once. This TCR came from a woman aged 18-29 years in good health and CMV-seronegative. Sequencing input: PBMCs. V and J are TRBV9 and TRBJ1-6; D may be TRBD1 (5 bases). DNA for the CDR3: TGTGCCAGCACCTTGGGACTTGGGAATTCACCCCTCCACTTT. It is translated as CASTLGLGNSPLHF.